What follows describes a single T cell receptor beta chain. This record comes from a study of blood T cell repertoires in COVID-19. Study-wide context: Specimens from acute and convalescent COVID-19 originated in the United States, Italy and Spain.

Methods used by the authors: Scientists estimated how many nucleated cells there were by amplifying reference gene primers. Measured with immunoSEQ multiplex PCR; TCRdb has only the in-frame clones, and not every one. V and J calls and clone size are as listed in that table; D and trimming were resolved from the DNA. The sample carries 100,000 or so clones, roughly 84% recorded once. This sequence was found in a man aged 65 to 85 with active or convalescent COVID-19. The sample comprised peripheral blood.

This CDR3 reads CSVTGGGEKLFF. The CDR3 DNA reads TGCAGCGTCACCGGGGGGGGTGAAAAACTGTTTTTT. V usage is TRBV29-1 and J usage is TRBJ1-4, with D perhaps matching TRBD1 (5 bases). The CDR3 length is 12 residues. Germline V gene sequence: CDR1 SQVTM, CDR2 ANQGSEA. V lost 6 bases and J lost 7, with 12 bases in between. The complete variable domain, with remaining parts taken from reference TRBV29-1 and TRBJ1-4, reads SAVISQKPSRDICQRGTSLTIQCQVDSQVTMMFWYRQQPGQSLTLIATANQGSEATYESGFVIDKFPISRPNLTFSTLTVSNMSPEDSSIYLCSVTGGGEKLFFGSGTQLSVL.